Given below is one T cell receptor beta chain in context. The assay was immunoSEQ multiplex PCR, and TCRdb's table has in-frame clones only and misses some. The data show about 2.4 million clones, 93% seen once. The sample belongs to a study of shared clonotypes between healthy human individuals. The sample taken for sequencing was naive CD4+ T cells from PBMCs. Sample subset: CD45RA+ positively selected. This sequence was found in a young man in good health. Some clones in this sample may be carry-over from other donors' samples.

As DNA, the CDR3 is TGTGCCAGCAGCTTTGCGTTTCGGGCAGGGGGCCACGAGCAGTACTTC. Translating it yields CASSFAFRAGGHEQYF. V is TRBV28 and J is TRBJ2-7, with 8 bases lining up with TRBD1. Germline V lookup: CDR1 MDHEN, CDR2 SYDVKM. The CDR3 extends over 16 amino acids. The J segment lost 5 bases and the V segment lost 6 bases, leaving 15 bases of the junction unmatched.